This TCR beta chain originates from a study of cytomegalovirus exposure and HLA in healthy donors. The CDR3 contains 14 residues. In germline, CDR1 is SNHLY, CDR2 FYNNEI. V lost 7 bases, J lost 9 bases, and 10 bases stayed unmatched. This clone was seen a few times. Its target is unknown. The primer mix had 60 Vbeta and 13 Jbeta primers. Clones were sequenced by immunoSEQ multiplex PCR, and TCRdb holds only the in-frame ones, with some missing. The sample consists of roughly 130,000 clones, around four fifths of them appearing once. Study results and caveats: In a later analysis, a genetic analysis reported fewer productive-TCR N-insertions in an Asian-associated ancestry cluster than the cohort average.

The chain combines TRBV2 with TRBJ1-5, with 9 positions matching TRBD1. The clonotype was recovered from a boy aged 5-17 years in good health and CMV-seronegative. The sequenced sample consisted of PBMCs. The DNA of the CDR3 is TGTGCCAGCAAAAACCCGGGACAGGGACGGCCCCAGCATTTT. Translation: CASKNPGQGRPQHF.